Listed below are T cell receptor beta chains from one sample, sequenced in a study of Tregs in tolerant kidney transplant recipients. Assay used: immunoSEQ multiplex PCR; TCRdb lists only in-frame clones, some missing. The sample holds tens of thousands of clones, approximately 85% seen once. This specimen was Tregs from blood, taken before the transplant. The origin of the receptors is a human donor who received a combined kidney and bone marrow transplant. The conserved cysteine and the conserved F or W are not part of the CDR3 here. The D gene is left open where the match is weak.

V gene	D gene	CDR3 protein
TRBV29-1	TRBD1	SAKTGGSDQPQH
TRBV7-9	TRBD2	ASSGGLARTDTQY
TRBV7-8	-	ASSLNPGHGAGDTQY
TRBV23-1	TRBD2	AKYHTCCVRGRETRY
TRBV19	TRBD2	ASSMAGGVYNEQF
TRBV18	TRBD1	ASSPRAGLTGGNYGYT
TRBV6-4	-	ASSPRSGGETQY
TRBV10-2	-	ASSETMTSLPEKLF
TRBV5-1	TRBD1	ASSLTGAAYEQY
TRBV4-1	-	ASSPSRSGANVLT
TRBV5-1	TRBD1	ASSLGDRALGDGYT
TRBV14	-	ASSQDPWRGSSYEQY
TRBV6-5	-	ASSYSIPGIEAF
TRBV5-6	-	ASSLSAYVGKY
TRBV5-1	-	ASSLGGTTNTQY
TRBV6-1	-	ASSGTGPGGLETQY
TRBV7-2	-	ASSSGDTFFTDTQY
TRBV7-2	-	ASSFAVSYEQY
TRBV2	TRBD1	ASIPGQGHYGYT
TRBV7-6	-	ASSLAGELF
TRBV4-3	-	ASSQDTSSRF
TRBV23-1	-	ASSQNRHGWYEQY
TRBV19	TRBD1	ASRRDGTGPQH
TRBV5-4	-	ASSSRAPVGDEQF
TRBV2	-	ASSEVLATKGETQY
TRBV5-1	-	ASSTGTIFREQF
TRBV7-2	-	ASSLGMTTDTQY
TRBV14	-	ASSQVGTPFGTQY
TRBV7-2	TRBD1	ASSLSGTDNYEQY
TRBV4-2	TRBD2	ASSLFPLAGAFFGKTYEQY
TRBV5-1	TRBD2	ASSLGREYNEQY
TRBV5-4	-	ASSTPYREVNTEAF
TRBV6-1	TRBD1	ASSEGRKGAGIL
TRBV20-1	-	SAFHYGYT
TRBV4-2	-	ASSQDLVQPNTGELF
TRBV5-4	-	ASSLEGRSGNSPLH
TRBV5-1	TRBD2	ASSLGGGSNEQF
TRBV4-2	-	ASSQDGASAYNEQF
TRBV10-3	TRBD1	AISEPDRGSYEQY
TRBV6-1	TRBD1	ASSATTGGGQPQH
TRBV28	-	ARRRGGSSYEQY
TRBV6-5	-	ASSYGDVEQF
TRBV2	-	ASAGVRPEETQY
TRBV5-1	-	ASLEGGLVGTDTQY
TRBV10-3	TRBD1	AIRGTAANTEAF
TRBV9	-	ASSVEIGETQY
TRBV30	-	AWSDAGGWELF
TRBV11-2	-	ASSLADANTQY
TRBV19	TRBD1	ASTPGRTGVTEAF
TRBV10-1	-	ASSGSRERNIQY
TRBV10-3	TRBD2	AISAGTSGAYNEQF